The next 8 T cell receptor beta chains were all read from a single sample in a study of blood T cell repertoires in COVID-19 (dated by TCRdb to 2020 to 2021). Libraries were built with the immunoSEQ multiplex PCR assay. TCRdb's version of the immuneACCESS table is confined to in-frame rearrangements and falls short of the full clone set. An unresolved V gene accounts for under half of the shortfall where checked; the remainder is of unknown origin. This sample gives about 220,000 clones in total; around 80% of them show up just once. Under 8.5% of the sample goes to the ten largest clones. Sequencing used peripheral blood. The receptors here all came from a woman aged 70-85 years with acute or convalescent COVID-19.

This sequence joins TRBV24-1 and TRBJ2-3; 14 positions agree with TRBD2. CDR3 length: 15 residues. Germline lookup yields CDR1 KGHDR and CDR2 SFDVKD. Trimming cost V 12 bases and J 5 bases; bases outside gene matches: 9. CDR3 sequence (DNA): TGTGCCTCGGCTGGGACTAGCGGGGGTGGAGATACGCAGTATTTT. The encoded protein is CASAGTSGGGDTQYF.

The V call is TRBV10-3, the J call TRBJ1-2; D may be TRBD1 (6 bases). CDR3 length: 13 residues. With 6 bases removed from V and 2 bases from J, the gap between germline ends came to 10 bases. CDR1 ENHRY and CDR2 SYGVKD come from the germline V gene. This CDR3 reads CAISPGANYGYTF. The CDR3 bases are TGTGCCATCAGCCCAGGGGCAAACTATGGCTACACCTTC.

The genes are TRBV14 and TRBJ1-2; 8 bases agree with TRBD1. Germline V gene lookup returns CDR1 SGHDN and CDR2 FVKESK. V was pared by 1 base and J by 5 bases, with 6 bases of the junction left unmatched. The CDR3 runs to 15 residues. The CDR3 is CASSQAGQGIYGYTF. Written as DNA, the CDR3 is TGTGCCAGCAGCCAAGCTGGACAGGGAATTTATGGCTACACCTTC.

The chain has TRBV3-1 (or the pseudogene TRBV3-2) and TRBJ2-5; D is possibly TRBD2 (5 bases). The V gene's germline CDR1 is LGHDT and CDR2 YNNKEL (reference sequence). CDR3 length: 14 amino acids. V lost 0 bases, J lost 4 bases, and 9 bases lay in between. The CDR3 loop reads CASSQEGVPETQYF. The CDR3 DNA reads as TGTGCCAGCAGCCAAGAGGGAGTCCCAGAGACCCAGTACTTC.

The sample holds a few counts of this clone. The rearrangement uses TRBV2 and TRBJ1-5; a weak D match, TRBD1 (6 bases). Trimming shortened V by 7 bases and J by 4 bases, and 14 bases separated the two germline ends. Germline assignment: CDR1 SNHLY and CDR2 FYNNEI. CDR3 length: 14 residues. The CDR3 protein is CASKGQGRNQPQHF. In DNA form, the CDR3 reads TGTGCCAGCAAAGGCCAGGGGAGAAATCAGCCCCAGCATTTT.

The gene calls are TRBV6-6 and TRBJ1-2, with a weak D call TRBD1 (6 bases). Trimming took 6 bases from V and 4 from J, leaving 15 bases between them. CDR1 and CDR2 from the germline V gene are MNHNY and SVGAGI (reference sequence). This CDR3 contains 14 residues. Written as DNA, the CDR3 is TGTGCCAGCAGCCTACAGGGTGGGGGCTATGGCTACACCTTC. Its translation: CASSLQGGGYGYTF.

The genes are TRBV10-3 and TRBJ2-1; TRBD1 aligns across 9 bases. Germline V gene data show CDR1 as ENHRY and CDR2 as SYGVKD. The V and J ends lost 2 bases and 6 bases, in that order; junction bases with no gene match: 8. The CDR3 sequence is 16 residues long. The CDR3 spells CAISERGETGGNEQFF. The CDR3 DNA follows: TGTGCCATCAGTGAGAGGGGGGAGACAGGGGGCAATGAGCAGTTCTTC.

The chain has TRBV3-1 (or the pseudogene TRBV3-2) and TRBJ1-3; D gene unclear. This CDR3 is 15 amino acids long. V was cut by 1 base and J by 4 bases, with 11 bases left in between. In germline, CDR1 is LGHDT, CDR2 YNNKEL (reference sequence). The CDR3 nucleotides are TGTGCCAGCAGCCAAGGCTTCGGAGCGGGAAACACCATATATTTT. It yields the protein CASSQGFGAGNTIYF.